Presented here are 10 T cell receptor beta chains from one specimen sequenced in a study of blood T cell repertoires in COVID-19. Sequencing was performed with immunoSEQ multiplex PCR; in TCRdb, only in-frame clones are kept and a portion is missing. Altogether some 56,000 clones are present, around 89% being singletons, with the ten largest covering over 15%. Input material: peripheral blood. All receptors come from a human donor in a cohort sampled during active COVID-19.

This clone was observed once. This chain joins TRBV6-5 and TRBJ2-7; 9 bases agree with TRBD1. The V and J ends lost 6 bases and 1 base, in that order; junction bases with no gene match: 4. This CDR3 has 14 residues. Per germline, CDR1 MNHEY and CDR2 SVGAGI. The DNA of the CDR3 is TGTGCCAGCAGGACAGGGGGATCGTCCTACGAGCAGTACTTC. This gives the protein CASRTGGSSYEQYF.

The CDR3 loop is CASTPGQGVNYGYTF. In nucleotides, the CDR3 is TGTGCCAGTACTCCCGGACAGGGGGTTAACTATGGCTACACCTTC. The chain has TRBV19 and TRBJ1-2, with 10 bases identical to TRBD1. Germline lookup yields CDR1 LNHDA and CDR2 SQIVND (reference sequence). V trimming: 7 bases; J trimming: 1 base; junction bases outside the gene matches: 6. This CDR3 is 15 amino acids long.

This sequence joins TRBV19 and TRBJ1-2; 7 nucleotides agree with TRBD1. This CDR3 has 15 amino acids. V lost 7 bases, J lost 4 bases, and 12 bases stayed unmatched. Germline V gene data show CDR1 as LNHDA and CDR2 as SQIVND (reference sequence). The CDR3 is CASTGAGGLGYGYTF. CDR3 bases: TGTGCCAGTACGGGGGCAGGGGGGCTTGGCTATGGCTACACCTTC.

V gene TRBV29-1 combines with J gene TRBJ1-1, with TRBD1 as a possible D gene (5 bases). This CDR3 is built from 17 residues. CDR1 and CDR2 (germline): SQVTM, ANQGSEA. Trimming pared 5 bases from V and 1 base from J, leaving 23 bases between. CDR3 protein: CSVHVGGPGTQNTEAFF. The CDR3 DNA follows: TGCAGCGTTCATGTGGGGGGACCAGGGACTCAGAACACTGAAGCTTTCTTT.

The rearrangement uses TRBV27 and TRBJ1-2; TRBD1 matches at 9 bases. Trimming took 2 bases from V and 7 from J; bases not matched to a gene: 2. Germline V gene lookup returns CDR1 MNHEY and CDR2 SMNVEV (reference sequence). The CDR3 covers 13 residues. CDR3 in amino acids: CASSLTGGGGYTF. As DNA, the CDR3 is TGTGCCAGCAGTTTAACAGGGGGCGGTGGCTACACCTTC.

The genes are TRBV18 and TRBJ1-1; D unclear. Germline CDR1 KGHSH, CDR2 LQKENI. This CDR3 is built from 14 residues. Trimming pared 3 bases from V and 3 bases from J, leaving 11 bases between. Here the CDR3 reads CASSPRRPYTEAFF. In nucleotides, the CDR3 is TGTGCCAGCTCACCCAGGAGGCCGTACACTGAAGCTTTCTTT. Looking up the rest from reference TRBV18 and TRBJ1-1 gives the full variable domain: NAGVMQNPRHLVRRRGQEARLRCSPMKGHSHVYWYRQLPEEGLKFMVYLQKENIIDESGMPKERFSAEFPKEGPSILRIQQVVRGDSAAYFCASSPRRPYTEAFFGQGTRLTVV.

The chain links TRBV29-1 to TRBJ1-1; D is unresolved. The CDR3 sequence is 13 residues long. V was pared by 6 bases and J by 0 bases, with 11 bases between. The germline V gene encodes CDR1 SQVTM and CDR2 ANQGSEA. The CDR3 bases are TGCAGCGTAGCCGGGATTATGAACACTGAAGCTTTCTTT. Amino acids: CSVAGIMNTEAFF. Supplemented by reference TRBV29-1 and TRBJ1-1, the full variable domain reads SAVISQKPSRDICQRGTSLTIQCQVDSQVTMMFWYRQQPGQSLTLIATANQGSEATYESGFVIDKFPISRPNLTFSTLTVSNMSPEDSSIYLCSVAGIMNTEAFFGQGTRLTVV.

This sequence joins TRBV7-2 and TRBJ1-2; tentative D call: TRBD1 (6 bases). CDR1 SGHTA and CDR2 FQGNSA come from the germline V gene. The CDR3 runs 16 residues. V was clipped by 5 bases and J by 8 bases, with 24 bases between them. Here the CDR3 DNA reads TGTGCCAGCAGCCCAGAGGGCCGAGGGGGGGGCTTAGGCTACACCTTC. Protein: CASSPEGRGGGLGYTF.

The rearrangement joins TRBV6-6 to TRBJ2-7, with 7 bases fitting TRBD2. CDR1 and CDR2 from the germline V gene are MNHNY and SVGAGI (reference sequence). Losses at the gene ends were 0 bases for V and 1 base for J; bases not matched to a gene: 6. This CDR3 region has 16 residues. As DNA, the CDR3 is TGTGCCAGCAGTTACTCGAGACGGGGGGTTTCCTACGAGCAGTACTTC. Translated, it gives CASSYSRRGVSYEQYF.

The chain uses TRBV4-3 and TRBJ2-1; TRBD1 matches at 8 bases. V lost 0 bases, J lost 3 bases, and 7 bases stayed unmatched. The CDR3 consists of 17 residues. The germline V gene has CDR1 LGHNA and CDR2 YSLEER. The CDR3 protein is CASSQDLETGDYNEQFF. The DNA for the CDR3 is TGCGCCAGCAGCCAAGATCTGGAGACAGGGGACTACAATGAGCAGTTCTTC.